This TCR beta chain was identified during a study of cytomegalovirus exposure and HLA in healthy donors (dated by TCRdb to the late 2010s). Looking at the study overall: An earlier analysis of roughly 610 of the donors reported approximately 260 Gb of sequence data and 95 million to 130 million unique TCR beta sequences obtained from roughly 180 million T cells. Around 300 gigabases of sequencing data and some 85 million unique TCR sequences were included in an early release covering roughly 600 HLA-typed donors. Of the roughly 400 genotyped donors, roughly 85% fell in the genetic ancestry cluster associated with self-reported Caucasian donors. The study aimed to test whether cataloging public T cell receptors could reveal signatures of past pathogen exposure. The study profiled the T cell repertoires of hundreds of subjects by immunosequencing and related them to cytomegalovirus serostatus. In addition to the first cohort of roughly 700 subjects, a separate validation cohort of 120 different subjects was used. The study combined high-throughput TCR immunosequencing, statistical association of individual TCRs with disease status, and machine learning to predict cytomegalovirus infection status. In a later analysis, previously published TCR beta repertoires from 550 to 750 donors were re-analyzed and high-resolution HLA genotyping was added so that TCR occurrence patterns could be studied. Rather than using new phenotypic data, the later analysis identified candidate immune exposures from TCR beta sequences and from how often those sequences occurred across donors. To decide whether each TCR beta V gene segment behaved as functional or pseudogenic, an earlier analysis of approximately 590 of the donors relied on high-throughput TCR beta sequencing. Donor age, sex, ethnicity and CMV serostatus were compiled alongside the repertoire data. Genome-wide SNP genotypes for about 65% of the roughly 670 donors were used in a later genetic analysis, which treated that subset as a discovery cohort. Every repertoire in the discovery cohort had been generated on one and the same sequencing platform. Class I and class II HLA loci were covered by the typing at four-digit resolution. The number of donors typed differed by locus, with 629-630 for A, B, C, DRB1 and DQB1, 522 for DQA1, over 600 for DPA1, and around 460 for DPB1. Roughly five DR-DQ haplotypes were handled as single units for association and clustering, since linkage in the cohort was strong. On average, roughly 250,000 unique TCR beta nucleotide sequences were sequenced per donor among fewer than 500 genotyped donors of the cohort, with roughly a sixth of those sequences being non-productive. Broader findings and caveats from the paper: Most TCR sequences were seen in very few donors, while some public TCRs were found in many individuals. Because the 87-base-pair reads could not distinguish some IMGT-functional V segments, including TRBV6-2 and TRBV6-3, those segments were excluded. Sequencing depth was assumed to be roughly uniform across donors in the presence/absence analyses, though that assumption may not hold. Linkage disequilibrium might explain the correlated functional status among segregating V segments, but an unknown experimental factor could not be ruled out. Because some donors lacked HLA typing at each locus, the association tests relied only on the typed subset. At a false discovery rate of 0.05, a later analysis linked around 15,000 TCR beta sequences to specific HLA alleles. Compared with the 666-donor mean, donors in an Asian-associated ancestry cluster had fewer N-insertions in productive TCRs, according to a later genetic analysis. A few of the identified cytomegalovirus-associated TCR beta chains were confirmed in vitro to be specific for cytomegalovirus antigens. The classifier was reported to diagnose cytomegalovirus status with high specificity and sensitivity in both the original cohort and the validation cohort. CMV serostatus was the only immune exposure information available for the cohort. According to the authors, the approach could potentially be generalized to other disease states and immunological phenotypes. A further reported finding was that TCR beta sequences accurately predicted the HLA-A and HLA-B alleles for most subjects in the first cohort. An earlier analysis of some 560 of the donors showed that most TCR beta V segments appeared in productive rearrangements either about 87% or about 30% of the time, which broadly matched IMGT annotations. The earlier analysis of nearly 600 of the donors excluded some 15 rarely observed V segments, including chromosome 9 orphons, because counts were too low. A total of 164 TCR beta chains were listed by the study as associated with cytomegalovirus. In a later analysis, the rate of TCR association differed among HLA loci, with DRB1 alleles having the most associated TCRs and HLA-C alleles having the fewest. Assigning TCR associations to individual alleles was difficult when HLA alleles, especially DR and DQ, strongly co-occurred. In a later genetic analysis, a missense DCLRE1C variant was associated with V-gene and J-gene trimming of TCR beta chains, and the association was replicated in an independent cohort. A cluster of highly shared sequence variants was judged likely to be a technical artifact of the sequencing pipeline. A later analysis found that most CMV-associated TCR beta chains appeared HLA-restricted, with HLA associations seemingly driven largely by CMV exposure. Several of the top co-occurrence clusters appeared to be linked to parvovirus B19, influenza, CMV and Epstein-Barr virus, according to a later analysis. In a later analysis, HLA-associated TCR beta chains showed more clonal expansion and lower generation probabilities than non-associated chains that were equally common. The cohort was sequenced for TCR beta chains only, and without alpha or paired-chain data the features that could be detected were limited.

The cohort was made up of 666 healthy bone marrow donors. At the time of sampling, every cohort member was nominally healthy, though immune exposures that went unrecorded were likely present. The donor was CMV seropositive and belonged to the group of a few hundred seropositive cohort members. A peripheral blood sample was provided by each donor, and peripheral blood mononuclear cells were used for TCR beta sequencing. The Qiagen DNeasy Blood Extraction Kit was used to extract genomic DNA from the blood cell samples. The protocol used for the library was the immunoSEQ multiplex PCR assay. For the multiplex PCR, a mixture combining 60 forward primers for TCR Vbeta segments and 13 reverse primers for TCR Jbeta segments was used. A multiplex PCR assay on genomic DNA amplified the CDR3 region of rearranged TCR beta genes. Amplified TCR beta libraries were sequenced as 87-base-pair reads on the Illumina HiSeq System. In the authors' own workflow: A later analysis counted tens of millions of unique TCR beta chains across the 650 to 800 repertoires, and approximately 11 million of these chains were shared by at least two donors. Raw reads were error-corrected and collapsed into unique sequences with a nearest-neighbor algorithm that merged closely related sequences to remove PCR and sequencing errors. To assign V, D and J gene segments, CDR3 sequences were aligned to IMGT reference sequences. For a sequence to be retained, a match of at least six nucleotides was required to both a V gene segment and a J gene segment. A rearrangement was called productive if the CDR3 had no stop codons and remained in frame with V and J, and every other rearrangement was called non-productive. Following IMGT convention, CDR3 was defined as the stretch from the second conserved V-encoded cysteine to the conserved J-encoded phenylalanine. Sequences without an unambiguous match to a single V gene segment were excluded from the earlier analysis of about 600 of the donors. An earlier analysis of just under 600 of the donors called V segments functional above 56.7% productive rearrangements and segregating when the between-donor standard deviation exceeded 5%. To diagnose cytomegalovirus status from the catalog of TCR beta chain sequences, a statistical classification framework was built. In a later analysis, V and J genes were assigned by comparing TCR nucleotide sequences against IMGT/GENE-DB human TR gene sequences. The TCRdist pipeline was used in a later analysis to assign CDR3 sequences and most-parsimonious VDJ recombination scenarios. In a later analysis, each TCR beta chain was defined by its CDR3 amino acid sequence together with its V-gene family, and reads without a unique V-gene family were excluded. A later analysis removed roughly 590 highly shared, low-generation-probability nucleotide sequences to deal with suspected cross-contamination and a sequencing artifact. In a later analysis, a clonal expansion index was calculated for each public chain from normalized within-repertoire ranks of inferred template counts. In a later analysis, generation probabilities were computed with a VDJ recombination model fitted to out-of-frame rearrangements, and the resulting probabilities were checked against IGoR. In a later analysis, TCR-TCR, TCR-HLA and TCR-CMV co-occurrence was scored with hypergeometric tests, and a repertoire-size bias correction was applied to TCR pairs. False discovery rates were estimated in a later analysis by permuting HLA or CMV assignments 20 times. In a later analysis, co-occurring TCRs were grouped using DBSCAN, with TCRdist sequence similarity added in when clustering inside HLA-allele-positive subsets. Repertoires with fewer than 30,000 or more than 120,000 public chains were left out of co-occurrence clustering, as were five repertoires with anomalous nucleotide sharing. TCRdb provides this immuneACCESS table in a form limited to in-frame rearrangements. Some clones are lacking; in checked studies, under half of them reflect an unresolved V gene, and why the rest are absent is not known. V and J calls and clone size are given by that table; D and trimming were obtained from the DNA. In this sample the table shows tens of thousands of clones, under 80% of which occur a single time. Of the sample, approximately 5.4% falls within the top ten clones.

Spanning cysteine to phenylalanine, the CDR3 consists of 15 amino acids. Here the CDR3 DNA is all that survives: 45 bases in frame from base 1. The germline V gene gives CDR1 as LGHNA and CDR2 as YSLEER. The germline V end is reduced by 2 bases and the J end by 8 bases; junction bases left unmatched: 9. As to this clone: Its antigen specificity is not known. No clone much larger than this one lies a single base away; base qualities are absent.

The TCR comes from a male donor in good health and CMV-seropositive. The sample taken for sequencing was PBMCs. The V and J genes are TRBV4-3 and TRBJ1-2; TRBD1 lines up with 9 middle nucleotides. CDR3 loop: CASSQLRTGVGGYTF. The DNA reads TGCGCCAGCAGCCAACTTAGGACAGGGGTGGGGGGCTACACCTTC.